This TCR beta chain was sequenced for a study of blood T cell repertoires in COVID-19 (TCRdb year 2020). At the level of the whole study: Samples covering the acute and convalescent phases of COVID-19 were provided by collaborators in the United States, Italy and Spain. Sample metadata almost always included a de-identified subject ID, COVID-19 status, age in years and sex. A freely available public database, intended as a resource for researchers studying the immune response to SARS-CoV-2, is where the repertoires were released. Deeply sampled blood TCRbeta repertoires from subjects exposed to, actively infected with, or recovered from COVID-19 were included in the dataset. The material from the prospective study consisted of cDNA or gDNA derived from T cells, B-cell-depleted T cells, or PBMCs. Where available, HLA class I and class II types were obtained from metadata supplied by the sample provider rather than from assay-based typing. Samples were obtained from the ongoing ImmuneRACE study (first 160 participants) and from over 1,000 subjects provided by 6 global collaborators. Overall study results and their limits: The amount of clinical and demographic metadata varied by source and participant and was provided uncurated.

The collaborating institutions used their own protocols to collect whole blood in K2EDTA tubes. For TCRbeta analysis, collaborators shipped samples as frozen whole blood, isolated PBMCs, or DNA extracted from either of those sample types. TCRbeta CDR3 regions were amplified from genomic DNA using the immunoSEQ Assay, a bias-controlled multiplex PCR. On the study's bioinformatics: Within the assay, amplification of reference gene primers was used to estimate how many nucleated cells each sample contained. To quantify the absolute abundance of each unique TCRbeta CDR3 rearrangement, sequence reads were collapsed and filtered. For each sample, productive Simpson clonality was calculated by taking the square root of Simpson's diversity index across productive rearrangements. TCRdb holds this immuneACCESS table with in-frame rearrangements only. Some clones are missing; in checked studies, unresolved V genes explain under half, and the rest has no known cause. From that table come the V and J calls and clone size; the DNA was used to work out D and trimming. This sample holds 45,000 to 50,000 clones; 75% to 85% were observed only once. In total, the top ten clones hold 8% to 9% of the sample.

Including the terminal cysteine and phenylalanine, the CDR3 comprises 20 residues. As to this clone: Its specific antigen is unknown. The DNA is left out, because the CDR3 cannot be placed on it with certainty; the CDR3 is given as TCRdb lists it.

The receptor was derived from a man older than 75 in a cohort sampled during active COVID-19. The sample comprised peripheral blood. The chain is assembled from TRBV21-1 and TRBJ2-4; the table's D call, TRBD2, has no DNA check behind it. TRBV21-1 counts as a pseudogene. CDR3 region: CASSKIGWASGALAKNIQYF.